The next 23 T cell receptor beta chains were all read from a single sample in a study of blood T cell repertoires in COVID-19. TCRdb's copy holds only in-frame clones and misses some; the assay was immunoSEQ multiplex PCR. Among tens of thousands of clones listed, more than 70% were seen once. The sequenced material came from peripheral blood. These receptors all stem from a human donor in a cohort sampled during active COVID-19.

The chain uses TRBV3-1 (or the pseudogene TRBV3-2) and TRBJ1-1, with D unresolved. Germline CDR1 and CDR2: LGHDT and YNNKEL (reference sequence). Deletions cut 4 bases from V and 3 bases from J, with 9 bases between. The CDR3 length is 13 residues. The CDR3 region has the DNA TGTGCCAGCAGCCCAACCGGGGACACTGAAGCTTTCTTT. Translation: CASSPTGDTEAFF.

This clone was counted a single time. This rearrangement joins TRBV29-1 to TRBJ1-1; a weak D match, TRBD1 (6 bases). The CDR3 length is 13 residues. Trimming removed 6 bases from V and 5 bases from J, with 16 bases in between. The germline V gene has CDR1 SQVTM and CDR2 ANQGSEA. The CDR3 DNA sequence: TGCAGCGTGGCCCTCAGGGGTTCTACTGAAGCTTTCTTT. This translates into CSVALRGSTEAFF. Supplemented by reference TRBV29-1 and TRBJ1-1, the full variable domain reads SAVISQKPSRDICQRGTSLTIQCQVDSQVTMMFWYRQQPGQSLTLIATANQGSEATYESGFVIDKFPISRPNLTFSTLTVSNMSPEDSSIYLCSVALRGSTEAFFGQGTRLTVV.

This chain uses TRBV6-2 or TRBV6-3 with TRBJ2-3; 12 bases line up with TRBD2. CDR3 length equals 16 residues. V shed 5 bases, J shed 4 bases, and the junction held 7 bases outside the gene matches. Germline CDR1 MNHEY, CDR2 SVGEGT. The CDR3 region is CASSHPSGGAPDTQYF. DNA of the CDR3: TGTGCCAGCAGTCATCCTAGCGGGGGGGCCCCAGATACGCAGTATTTT.

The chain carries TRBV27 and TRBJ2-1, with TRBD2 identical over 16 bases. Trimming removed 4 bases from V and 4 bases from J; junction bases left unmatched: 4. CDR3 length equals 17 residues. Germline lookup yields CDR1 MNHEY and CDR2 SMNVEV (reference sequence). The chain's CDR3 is CASSSPGLAGGYNEQFF. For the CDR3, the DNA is TGTGCCAGCAGTTCACCGGGACTAGCGGGGGGGTACAATGAGCAGTTCTTC.

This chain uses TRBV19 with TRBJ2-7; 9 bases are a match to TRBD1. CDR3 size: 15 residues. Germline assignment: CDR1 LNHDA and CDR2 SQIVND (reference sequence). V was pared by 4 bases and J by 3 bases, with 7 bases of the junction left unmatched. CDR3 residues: CASSTRTGEIYEQYF. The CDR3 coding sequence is TGTGCCAGTAGTACGAGGACAGGGGAAATCTACGAGCAGTACTTC.

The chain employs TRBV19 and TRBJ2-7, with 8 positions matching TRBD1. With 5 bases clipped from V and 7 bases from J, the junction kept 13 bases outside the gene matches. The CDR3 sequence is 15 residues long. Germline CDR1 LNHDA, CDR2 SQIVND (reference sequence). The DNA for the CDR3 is TGTGCCAGTAGTCCACGGGGGACAGGAGGTTTGGAGCAGTACTTC. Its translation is CASSPRGTGGLEQYF.

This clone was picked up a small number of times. CDR3 in amino acids: CASSRPPGGRSTGELFF. DNA for the CDR3: TGTGCCAGCAGTAGACCCCCGGGGGGGAGATCCACCGGGGAGCTGTTTTTT. V usage is TRBV6-2 or TRBV6-3 and J usage is TRBJ2-2; 8 bases map to TRBD2. Germline V gene data show CDR1 as MNHEY and CDR2 as SVGEGT. This CDR3 comprises 17 residues. The trim removed 5 bases at V and 4 bases at J, leaving 12 bases unmatched.

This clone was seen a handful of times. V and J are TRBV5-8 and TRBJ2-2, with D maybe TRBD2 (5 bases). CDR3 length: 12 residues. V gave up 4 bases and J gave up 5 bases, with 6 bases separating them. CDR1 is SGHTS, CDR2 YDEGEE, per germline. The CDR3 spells CASSPGTGELFF. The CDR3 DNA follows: TGTGCCAGCAGCCCGGGGACCGGGGAGCTGTTTTTT.

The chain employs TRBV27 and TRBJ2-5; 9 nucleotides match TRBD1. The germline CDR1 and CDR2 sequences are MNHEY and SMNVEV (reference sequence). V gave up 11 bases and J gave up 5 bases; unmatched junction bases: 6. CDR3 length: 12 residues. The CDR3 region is CAAGTGFETQYF. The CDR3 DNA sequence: TGTGCCGCGGGGACAGGGTTTGAGACCCAGTACTTC.

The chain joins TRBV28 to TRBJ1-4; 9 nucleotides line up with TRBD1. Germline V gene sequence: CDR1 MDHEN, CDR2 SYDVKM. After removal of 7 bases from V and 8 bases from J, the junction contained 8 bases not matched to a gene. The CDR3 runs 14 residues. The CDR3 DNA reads TGTGCCAGCATCCTACAGGGGGCAGGGGAAAAACTGTTTTTT. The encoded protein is CASILQGAGEKLFF.

The CDR3 coding sequence is TGTGCCAGCAGCGCCAACCCGGGACAGGAGACCCAGTACTTC. The encoded protein is CASSANPGQETQYF. The chain has TRBV9 and TRBJ2-5, with 7 bases that match TRBD1. Unmatched junction bases numbered 7, after V lost 3 bases and J lost 5 bases. This CDR3 has 14 residues. Germline CDR1 reads SGDLS; CDR2 reads YYNGEE.

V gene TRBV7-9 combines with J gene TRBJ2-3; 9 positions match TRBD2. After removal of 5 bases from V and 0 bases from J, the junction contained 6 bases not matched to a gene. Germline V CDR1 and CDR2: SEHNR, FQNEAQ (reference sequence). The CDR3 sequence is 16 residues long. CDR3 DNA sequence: TGTGCCAGCAGCCCGAGACTAGCGGCCAGCACAGATACGCAGTATTTT. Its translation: CASSPRLAASTDTQYF. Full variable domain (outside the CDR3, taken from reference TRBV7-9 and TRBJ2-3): DTGVSQNPRHKITKRGQNVTFRCDPISEHNRLYWYRQTLGQGPEFLTYFQNEAQLEKSRLLSDRFSAERPKGSFSTLEIQRTEQGDSAMYLCASSPRLAASTDTQYFGPGTRLTVL.

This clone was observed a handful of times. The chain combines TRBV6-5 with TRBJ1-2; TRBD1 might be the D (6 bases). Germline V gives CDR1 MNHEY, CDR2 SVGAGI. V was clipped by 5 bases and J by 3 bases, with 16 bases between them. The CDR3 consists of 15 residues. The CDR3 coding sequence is TGTGCCAGCAGTACAGTTTGGGGGGGCGACTATGGCTACACCTTC. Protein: CASSTVWGGDYGYTF.

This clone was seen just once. In nucleotides, the CDR3 is TGTGCCAGTAGTATACGGGGGTCGTTTAATTCACCCCTCCACTTT. Encoded protein: CASSIRGSFNSPLHF. The chain joins TRBV19 to TRBJ1-6; weak D call: TRBD1 (5 bases). V was cut by 2 bases and J by 6 bases, with 11 bases left in between. Germline values: CDR1 LNHDA, CDR2 SQIVND (reference sequence). The CDR3 consists of 15 residues.

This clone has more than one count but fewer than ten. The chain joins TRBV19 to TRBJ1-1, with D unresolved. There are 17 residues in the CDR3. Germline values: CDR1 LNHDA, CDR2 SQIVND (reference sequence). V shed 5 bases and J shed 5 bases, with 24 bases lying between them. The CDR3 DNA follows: TGTGCCAGTAGTGGGGAGGGAGGGAAAGTTATGAGGACTGAAGCTTTCTTT. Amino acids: CASSGEGGKVMRTEAFF.

CDR3 nucleotide sequence: TGTGCCAGCAGCGTAGAGGCGGGGAACACCGGGGAGCTGTTTTTT. As protein: CASSVEAGNTGELFF. V usage is TRBV9 and J usage is TRBJ2-2, with D possibly TRBD2 on 5 matching bases. Trimming shortened V by 0 bases and J by 1 base, and 7 bases separated the two germline ends. Germline-derived CDR1 and CDR2 are SGDLS and YYNGEE. The CDR3 totals 15 residues.

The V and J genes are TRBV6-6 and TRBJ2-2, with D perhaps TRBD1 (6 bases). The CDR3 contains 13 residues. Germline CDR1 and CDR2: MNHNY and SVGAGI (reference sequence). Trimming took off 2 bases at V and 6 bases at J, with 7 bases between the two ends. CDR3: CASSYAGAGELFF. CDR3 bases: TGTGCCAGCAGTTACGCAGGGGCCGGGGAGCTGTTTTTT.

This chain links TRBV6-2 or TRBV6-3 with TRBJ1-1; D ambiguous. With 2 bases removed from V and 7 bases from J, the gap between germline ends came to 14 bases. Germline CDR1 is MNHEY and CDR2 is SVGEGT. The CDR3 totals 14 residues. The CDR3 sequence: CASSYMRALGEAFF. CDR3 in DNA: TGTGCCAGCAGTTACATGAGGGCGCTGGGTGAAGCTTTCTTT.

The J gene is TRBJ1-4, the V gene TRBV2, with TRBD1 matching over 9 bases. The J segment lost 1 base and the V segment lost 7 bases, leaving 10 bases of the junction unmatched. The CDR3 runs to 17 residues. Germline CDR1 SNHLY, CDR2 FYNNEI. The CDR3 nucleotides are TGTGCCAGCAAGTACGGGACAGGGTACAAAACTAATGAAAAACTGTTTTTT. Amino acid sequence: CASKYGTGYKTNEKLFF.

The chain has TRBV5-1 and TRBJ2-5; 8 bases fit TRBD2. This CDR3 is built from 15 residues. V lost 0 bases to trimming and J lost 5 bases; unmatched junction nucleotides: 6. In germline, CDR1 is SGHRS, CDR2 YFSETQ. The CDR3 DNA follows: TGCGCCAGCAGCTTGGAGGGCGGGGGGCCCGAGACCCAGTACTTC. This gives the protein CASSLEGGGPETQYF. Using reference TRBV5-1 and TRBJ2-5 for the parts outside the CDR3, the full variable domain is KAGVTQTPRYLIKTRGQQVTLSCSPISGHRSVSWYQQTPGQGLQFLFEYFSETQRNKGNFPGRFSGRQFSNSRSEMNVSTLELGDSALYLCASSLEGGGPETQYFGPGTRLLVL.

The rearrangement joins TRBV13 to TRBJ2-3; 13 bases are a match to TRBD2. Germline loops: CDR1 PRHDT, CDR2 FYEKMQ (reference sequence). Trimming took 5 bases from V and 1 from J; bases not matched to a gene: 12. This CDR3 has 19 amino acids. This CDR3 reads CASSHYWTSGGRGTDTQYF. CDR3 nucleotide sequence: TGTGCCAGCAGCCATTACTGGACTAGCGGGGGCCGGGGCACAGATACGCAGTATTTT.

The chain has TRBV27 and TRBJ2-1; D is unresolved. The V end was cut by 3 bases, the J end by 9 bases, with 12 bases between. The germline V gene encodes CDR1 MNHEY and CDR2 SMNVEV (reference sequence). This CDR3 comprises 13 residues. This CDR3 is CASSLSLVAEQFF. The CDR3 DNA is TGTGCCAGCAGTTTGTCGCTTGTGGCTGAGCAGTTCTTC.

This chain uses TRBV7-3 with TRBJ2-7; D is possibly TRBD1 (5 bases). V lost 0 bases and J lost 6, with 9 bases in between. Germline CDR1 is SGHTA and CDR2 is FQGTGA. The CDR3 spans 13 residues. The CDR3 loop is CASSLTSGLEQYF. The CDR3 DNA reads TGTGCCAGCAGCTTAACCTCAGGGCTCGAGCAGTACTTC.